The 25 T cell receptor beta chains listed next were all sequenced from one sample in a study of shared clonotypes between healthy human individuals. Using immunoSEQ multiplex PCR, the repertoire was profiled, and TCRdb retains in-frame clones only, with some absent. The table lists a few million clones, under 95% of them singletons, with roughly 0.34% in the top ten. Sequences were obtained from naive CD4+ T cells from PBMCs. Sample subset: CD45RA+ positively selected. The receptor set was obtained from a man in his late teens or twenties in good health. Some clones in this sample may be carry-over from other donors' samples.

A remark on this clone: In the same sample, other DNA sequences code for this CDR3. This sequence joins TRBV28 and TRBJ1-3, with a possible D match to TRBD1 (6 bases). Trimming took off 6 bases at V and 2 bases at J, with 11 bases between the two ends. Germline V lookup: CDR1 MDHEN, CDR2 SYDVKM. The CDR3 length is 14 residues. The chain's CDR3 is CASRPQGAGNTIYF. In nucleotides, the CDR3 is TGTGCCAGCAGACCACAGGGAGCTGGAAACACCATATATTTT.

The chain combines TRBV18 with TRBJ2-2, with D possibly being TRBD1 (6 bases). Germline CDR1 KGHSH, CDR2 LQKENI. The V end lost 3 bases, the J end lost 0 bases, and 11 bases lay between the germline ends. The CDR3 runs 16 residues. The CDR3 bases are TGTGCCAGCTCACCCCAGGGACAAGCGAACACCGGGGAGCTGTTTTTT. Amino acid sequence: CASSPQGQANTGELFF. Based on the CDR3 plus reference TRBV18 and TRBJ2-2, the full variable domain is NAGVMQNPRHLVRRRGQEARLRCSPMKGHSHVYWYRQLPEEGLKFMVYLQKENIIDESGMPKERFSAEFPKEGPSILRIQQVVRGDSAAYFCASSPQGQANTGELFFGEGSRLTVL.

This chain uses TRBV7-9 with TRBJ1-2, with D hard to call. In germline, CDR1 is SEHNR, CDR2 FQNEAQ (reference sequence). The CDR3 is 15 residues long. Trimming left V 2 bases short and J 3 bases short, with 13 bases between. Here the CDR3 DNA reads TGTGCCAGCAGCTTAATGGGTCCAGGACACTATGGCTACACCTTC. This codes for CASSLMGPGHYGYTF. The full variable domain, its missing parts supplied by reference TRBV7-9 and TRBJ1-2, is DTGVSQNPRHKITKRGQNVTFRCDPISEHNRLYWYRQTLGQGPEFLTYFQNEAQLEKSRLLSDRFSAERPKGSFSTLEIQRTEQGDSAMYLCASSLMGPGHYGYTFGSGTRLTVV.

The chain recombines TRBV30 with TRBJ2-3, with D tentatively TRBD1 (5 bases). Germline V gene sequence: CDR1 GTSNPN, CDR2 SVGIG (reference sequence). The CDR3 consists of 14 residues. V gave up 0 bases and J gave up 1 base, with 8 bases separating them. In DNA form, the CDR3 reads TGTGCCTGGAGTGTATTACAGGGCACAGATACGCAGTATTTT. Translated, it gives CAWSVLQGTDTQYF.

The CDR3 loop reads CASSYVYNEQFF. Here the CDR3 DNA reads TGTGCCAGCAGTTATGTCTACAATGAGCAGTTCTTC. The genes are TRBV2 and TRBJ2-1; no reliable D call. This CDR3 contains 12 residues. Looked up from germline, CDR1 is SNHLY and CDR2 is FYNNEI. Trimming stripped 5 bases from V and 3 bases from J, with 5 bases between.

This chain joins TRBV7-2 and TRBJ2-7, with D unclear. The CDR3 sequence is 11 residues long. V was cut by 4 bases and J by 6 bases, with 7 bases left in between. Germline CDR1 reads SGHTA; CDR2 reads FQGNSA. The CDR3 DNA is TGTGCCAGCAGCTACCTCTCCGAGCAGTACTTC. Translation: CASSYLSEQYF.

V and J are TRBV14 and TRBJ1-1; D not certain. With 2 bases removed from V and 1 base from J, the gap between germline ends came to 14 bases. The germline CDR1 and CDR2 sequences are SGHDN and FVKESK. The CDR3 loop spans 16 amino acids. CDR3 residues: CASSQRPTRKNTEAFF. CDR3 sequence (DNA): TGTGCCAGCAGCCAACGACCCACCAGGAAGAACACTGAAGCTTTCTTT.

The CDR3 sequence: CASGLGGVRDEQFF. CDR3 coding DNA: TGTGCCAGTGGGCTTGGGGGGGTTAGGGATGAGCAGTTCTTC. The rearrangement links TRBV19 to TRBJ2-1; 7 positions agree with TRBD2. The V and J ends lost 8 bases and 8 bases, in that order; junction bases with no gene match: 12. CDR1 is LNHDA and CDR2 is SQIVND in the germline V gene (reference sequence). The CDR3 runs 14 residues. The whole variable domain, remainder taken from reference TRBV19 and TRBJ2-1, is DGGITQSPKYLFRKEGQNVTLSCEQNLNHDAMYWYRQDPGQGLRLIYYSQIVNDFQKGDIAEGYSVSREKKESFPLTVTSAQKNPTAFYLCASGLGGVRDEQFFGPGTRLTVL.

The V gene is TRBV5-1, the J gene TRBJ2-2; 10 positions match TRBD1. Looked up from germline, CDR1 is SGHRS and CDR2 is YFSETQ. Losses at the gene ends were 4 bases for V and 5 bases for J; bases not matched to a gene: 11. This CDR3 has 17 residues. In DNA form, the CDR3 reads TGCGCCAGCAGCGCTGCCGGGACAGGGGTAGGAACCGGGGAGCTGTTTTTT. Protein sequence: CASSAAGTGVGTGELFF.

The V gene is TRBV7-2, the J gene TRBJ2-1; D may be TRBD2 (7 bases). The V end lost 5 bases, the J end lost 12 bases, and 17 bases lay between the germline ends. The CDR3 runs 13 residues. The germline V gene encodes CDR1 SGHTA and CDR2 FQGNSA. CDR3 sequence (DNA): TGTGCCAGCAGCGCAGAGGGGGGGGACGGGCAGTTCTTC. Encoded protein: CASSAEGGDGQFF.

The rearrangement links TRBV5-8 to TRBJ2-2; D remains unclear. Trimming took 3 bases from V and 1 from J, leaving 13 bases between them. CDR1 and CDR2 from the germline V gene are SGHTS and YDEGEE. The CDR3 length is 16 residues. In nucleotides, the CDR3 is TGTGCCAGCAGCTATCCAGGCGGAAAGAACACCGGGGAGCTGTTTTTT. Translating gives CASSYPGGKNTGELFF.

As concerns this clone: Other nucleotide sequences in the sample specify the same CDR3. In nucleotides, the CDR3 is TGTGCCAGCAGCTTGCGGACAGGGGGCGACTATGGCTACACCTTC. Its protein product is CASSLRTGGDYGYTF. The chain joins TRBV7-2 to TRBJ1-2, with 11 bases aligning to TRBD1. Unmatched junction bases numbered 3, after V lost 3 bases and J lost 3 bases. The CDR3 is 15 amino acids. CDR1 and CDR2 from the germline V gene are SGHTA and FQGNSA.

The chain links TRBV4-1 to TRBJ2-7; tentative D call: TRBD2 (6 bases). The germline V and J ends were trimmed by 3 bases and 5 bases, with 11 bases remaining between them. The CDR3 contains 13 residues. CDR1 is MGHRA, CDR2 YSYEKL, per germline. As DNA, the CDR3 is TGCGCCAGCAGCCAGGGGCCGGGGGACGAGCAGTACTTC. It specifies CASSQGPGDEQYF.

Concerning this clone: Possible read error: a much larger clone is one base away. J is TRBJ2-2 and V is TRBV27; TRBD1 matches at 7 bases. The CDR3 loop spans 13 amino acids. In germline, CDR1 is MNHEY, CDR2 SMNVEV (reference sequence). The junction had 2 bases not matched to a gene; V was cut back by 7 bases and J by 3 bases. The CDR3: CASIDRDTGELFF. The CDR3 DNA follows: TGTGCCAGCATTGACAGGGACACCGGGGAGCTGTTTTTT.

J is TRBJ1-2 and V is TRBV25-1, with D possibly TRBD1 on 6 matching bases. The CDR3 sequence is 14 residues long. In germline, CDR1 is MGHDK, CDR2 SYGVNS. V shed 2 bases and J shed 4 bases, with 11 bases lying between them. The chain's CDR3 is CASSEQGPSYGYTF. The CDR3 coding sequence is TGTGCCAGCAGTGAACAGGGGCCCTCCTATGGCTACACCTTC.

The chain has TRBV4-3 and TRBJ2-2, with TRBD1 matching 9 bases. CDR1 is LGHNA and CDR2 is YSLEER in the germline V gene. V lost 5 bases and J lost 6; bases outside the gene matches: 7. The CDR3 is 15 residues long. The CDR3 DNA reads TGCGCCAGCAGCGCACAGGGGGCGTATCCCGGGGAGCTGTTTTTT. This sequence encodes CASSAQGAYPGELFF.

The chain has TRBV5-1 and TRBJ2-7; D perhaps matches TRBD2 (5 bases). The CDR3 has 13 residues. In germline, CDR1 is SGHRS, CDR2 YFSETQ. The V gene lost 5 bases and the J gene lost 3 bases, with 12 bases spanning the gap. The chain's CDR3 is CASSGGQNYEQYF. The CDR3, as DNA: TGCGCCAGCAGTGGCGGGCAGAACTACGAGCAGTACTTC.

This clone was observed a single time. Other nucleotide sequences in the sample specify the same CDR3. The chain couples TRBV5-1 to TRBJ2-2, with D possibly matching TRBD2 (5 bases). Germline CDR1 SGHRS, CDR2 YFSETQ. The germline V and J ends were trimmed by 0 bases and 6 bases, with 9 bases remaining between them. This CDR3 has 14 amino acids. The CDR3 DNA reads TGCGCCAGCAGCTTGGATCCCGGGGCCGGGGAGCTGTTTTTT. Protein sequence: CASSLDPGAGELFF.

The genes are TRBV30 and TRBJ1-4; a weak D match, TRBD1 (6 bases). Deletions cut 0 bases from V and 8 bases from J, with 10 bases between. This CDR3 has 13 residues. In germline, CDR1 is GTSNPN, CDR2 SVGIG (reference sequence). CDR3 DNA sequence: TGTGCCTGGAGTGTACTAGGGGGGGAAAAACTGTTTTTT. Translated: CAWSVLGGEKLFF.

About this clone itself: The same CDR3 also results from other DNA sequences found in this sample. CDR3: CASSLGDSNQPQHF. The CDR3 DNA reads TGTGCCAGCAGTCTGGGTGATAGCAATCAGCCCCAGCATTTT. V gene TRBV27 combines with J gene TRBJ1-5, with no clear D. The CDR3 has 14 amino acids. Germline assignment: CDR1 MNHEY and CDR2 SMNVEV (reference sequence). V was clipped by 5 bases and J by 0 bases, with 8 bases between them.

V and J are TRBV5-1 and TRBJ2-1, with TRBD1 matching over 9 bases. With 0 bases clipped from V and 9 bases from J, the junction kept 7 bases outside the gene matches. Germline V gene lookup returns CDR1 SGHRS and CDR2 YFSETQ. The CDR3 is 15 residues long. The CDR3 spells CASSLAGQGFSEQFF. CDR3 DNA sequence: TGCGCCAGCAGCTTGGCGGGACAGGGCTTTTCTGAGCAGTTCTTC.

V is TRBV5-1 and J is TRBJ2-4; D is undetermined. Germline V gives CDR1 SGHRS, CDR2 YFSETQ. Trimming pared 0 bases from V and 8 bases from J, leaving 12 bases between. There are 14 residues in the CDR3. CDR3 coding DNA: TGCGCCAGCAGCTTGGTCCCTCCGGCAGACATTCAGTACTTC. Its protein product is CASSLVPPADIQYF.

The chain has TRBV19 and TRBJ1-2; tentative D call: TRBD1 (6 bases). Germline V gene lookup returns CDR1 LNHDA and CDR2 SQIVND (reference sequence). The V gene lost 2 bases and the J gene lost 0 bases, with 10 bases spanning the gap. The CDR3 extends over 15 amino acids. The DNA for the CDR3 is TGTGCCAGTAGTATATTTACAGGGACTAACTATGGCTACACCTTC. Encoded protein: CASSIFTGTNYGYTF.

The chain has TRBV28 and TRBJ2-7, with 10 bases fitting TRBD1. CDR3 length: 15 residues. Germline CDR1 reads MDHEN; CDR2 reads SYDVKM. V dropped 5 bases and J dropped 3; count of bases not matched to a gene: 7. The CDR3 nucleotides are TGTGCCAGCAGTCCACGGACAGGGGGGCACTACGAGCAGTACTTC. This sequence encodes CASSPRTGGHYEQYF.

The CDR3 sequence is CASSDYEQFF. The CDR3 nucleotides read TGTGCCAGCAGCGACTATGAGCAGTTCTTC. The V call is TRBV7-9, the J call TRBJ2-1; D unresolved. Per germline, CDR1 SEHNR and CDR2 FQNEAQ (reference sequence). The CDR3 loop spans 10 amino acids. The germline V and J ends were trimmed by 5 bases and 8 bases, with 4 bases remaining between them. Looking up the rest from reference TRBV7-9 and TRBJ2-1 gives the full variable domain: DTGVSQNPRHKITKRGQNVTFRCDPISEHNRLYWYRQTLGQGPEFLTYFQNEAQLEKSRLLSDRFSAERPKGSFSTLEIQRTEQGDSAMYLCASSDYEQFFGPGTRLTVL.